This T cell receptor beta chain was found in a study of blood T cell repertoires in COVID-19. Overall study context: Acute and convalescent COVID-19 samples came from the United States, Italy and Spain. Sources were T cells, B-cell-depleted T cells, or PBMCs; the material itself was cDNA or gDNA.

Per the original data handling: Researchers report that nucleated cell counts were estimated from reference gene primer amplification. Method: immunoSEQ multiplex PCR; TCRdb's copy keeps in-frame clones and lacks some. V, J and clone size reflect that table, while D and trimming were determined from the DNA. The sample holds around 190,000 clones, around 79% seen once. A note on this clone: Relative to the germline gene, one junction end is altered; a read error may explain this.

The CDR3 contains 11 residues. The V gene's germline CDR1 is SGHVT and CDR2 SQSDAQ. Patients of the Seattle cohort, enrolled during active infection, were followed longitudinally. Sequenced: peripheral blood. The origin of this receptor is a woman in her thirties or forties with COVID-19, enrolled during active disease. This chain connects TRBV7-4 to TRBJ1-2; TRBD1 matches at 10 bases. CDR3 loop: CRDRGLYGYTF. The CDR3 nucleotides read TGCCGGGACAGGGGACTCTATGGCTACACCTTC. Combining the CDR3 with reference TRBV7-4 and TRBJ1-2 gives the whole variable domain GAGVSQSPRYKVAKRGRDVALRCDSISGHVTLYWYRQTLGQGSEVLTYSQSDAQRDKSGRPSGRFSAERPERSVSTLKIQRTEQGDSAVYLCRDRGLYGYTFGSGTRLTVV.